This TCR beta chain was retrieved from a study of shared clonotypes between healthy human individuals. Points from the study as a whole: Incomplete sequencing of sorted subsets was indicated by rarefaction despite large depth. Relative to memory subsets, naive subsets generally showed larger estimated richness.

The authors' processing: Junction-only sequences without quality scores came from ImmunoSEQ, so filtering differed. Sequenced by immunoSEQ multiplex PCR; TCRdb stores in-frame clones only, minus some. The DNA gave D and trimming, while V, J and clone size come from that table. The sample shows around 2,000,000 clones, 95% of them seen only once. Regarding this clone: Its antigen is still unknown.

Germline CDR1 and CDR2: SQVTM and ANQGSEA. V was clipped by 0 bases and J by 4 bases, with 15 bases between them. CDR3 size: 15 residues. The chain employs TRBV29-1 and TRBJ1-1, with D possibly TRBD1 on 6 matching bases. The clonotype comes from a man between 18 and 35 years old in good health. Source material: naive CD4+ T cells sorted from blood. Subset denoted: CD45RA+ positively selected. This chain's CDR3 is CSVEDRQGKGTEAFF. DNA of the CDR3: TGCAGCGTTGAAGATCGGCAGGGGAAGGGCACTGAAGCTTTCTTT.